This T cell receptor (beta chain) was sequenced in a study of CD8+ T cells in alopecia areata. Study-wide results and limits: Patients displayed less clarity in TCR sharing than mice, a finding possibly related to HLA. Normal scalp had lower clonality than lesional scalp, with alopecia totalis/universalis lesions showing this most strongly.

As the sequencing template, cDNA was produced by extracting RNA and reverse transcribing it. Method: immunoSEQ multiplex PCR; TCRdb's copy keeps in-frame clones and lacks some. Of approximately 120,000 clones in the sample, 45% to 50% were seen once. Individuals with alopecia areata gave both lesional scalp punch biopsies and peripheral blood for collection. The authors sorted CD4+ and CD8+ T cells from PBMCs. The CDR3 spans 15 residues. V was clipped by 1 base and J by 3 bases, with 12 bases between them. Germline-derived CDR1 and CDR2 are GTSNPN and SVGIG (reference sequence). A word on this clone: The target antigen is unknown.

The chain uses TRBV30 and TRBJ2-2, with TRBD1 as a possible D gene (6 bases). This TCR came from a human donor with alopecia areata. Sequencing was carried out using NKG2D-low CD8+ T cells sorted from blood. The CDR3 here is CAWSGGGEDTGELFF. CDR3 DNA: TGTGCCTGGAGTGGAGGGGGAGAGGACACCGGGGAGCTGTTTTTT.